Below, 22 T cell receptor beta chains from the same sample are listed, as sequenced in a study of T-cell reconstitution after alpha-beta-depleted transplantation in children. Unique molecular identifiers were used in preparing the TCRbeta library. Each CDR3 protein gets one entry after TCRdb re-called the PCR reads with MiXCR. The sample contains under 450,000 distinct CDR3 sequences, about an eighth of which appear only once. Source: PBMCs, taken from the stem cell graft. The receptors derive from a human donor who donated a stem cell graft to a child with Fanconi anemia.

This clonotype was counted at least ten times. The chain couples TRBV10-1 to TRBJ2-2; 9 bases agree with TRBD1. Unmatched junction bases numbered 4, after V lost 8 bases and J lost 3 bases. The V gene's germline CDR1 is WNHNN and CDR2 SYGVQD (reference sequence). The CDR3 contains 14 residues. The CDR3 protein is CASGDRVDTGELFF. DNA of the CDR3: TGCGCCAGCGGGGACAGGGTGGACACCGGGGAGCTGTTTTTT.

The J gene is TRBJ1-2, the V gene TRBV12-3 or TRBV12-4; D is uncertain. V lost 5 bases to trimming and J lost 1 base, with 11 bases between them. The CDR3 runs 14 residues. DNA for the CDR3: TGTGCCAGCAGTCCCTCCTTCGGTAACTATGGCTACACCTTC. Protein sequence: CASSPSFGNYGYTF.

J is TRBJ1-2 and V is TRBV5-1; D possibly corresponds to TRBD1 (5 bases). The CDR3 has 14 amino acids. V lost 2 bases and J 3 bases, leaving 11 bases between the germline ends. CDR1 is SGHRS and CDR2 is YFSETQ in the germline V gene. In nucleotides, the CDR3 is TGCGCCAGCAGCTTAGGGACGACAGACTATGGCTACACCTTC. Its translation: CASSLGTTDYGYTF.

This chain uses TRBV3-1 with TRBJ2-3; no definite D call. The CDR3 runs to 13 residues. V was clipped by 1 base and J by 6 bases, with 8 bases between them. Germline CDR1 LGHDT, CDR2 YNNKEL (reference sequence). CDR3 sequence reads: CASSQVLSDTQYF. CDR3 in DNA: TGTGCCAGCAGCCAAGTATTGTCGGATACGCAGTATTTT.

This clonotype was seen at least ten times. The rearrangement joins TRBV7-2 to TRBJ2-1, with TRBD2 matching 7 bases. Germline values: CDR1 SGHTA, CDR2 FQGNSA. J lost 5 bases, V lost 3 bases, and 7 bases had no gene match. CDR3 size: 15 residues. The CDR3 spells CASSLGGGADNEQFF. As DNA, the CDR3 is TGTGCCAGCAGCTTGGGCGGGGGAGCCGACAATGAGCAGTTCTTC.

V is TRBV29-1 and J is TRBJ2-1; 11 bases agree with TRBD2. Germline V gene lookup returns CDR1 SQVTM and CDR2 ANQGSEA. V dropped 6 bases and J dropped 12; count of bases not matched to a gene: 16. The CDR3 extends over 15 amino acids. As DNA, the CDR3 is TGCAGCGTCGAACCTAGCCTAGCGGGGGGCTATTGGCAGTTCTTC. Its protein is CSVEPSLAGGYWQFF.

V and J are TRBV6-5 and TRBJ2-3; 7 nucleotides align to TRBD2. CDR3 length: 16 residues. The V and J ends lost 0 bases and 4 bases, in that order; junction bases with no gene match: 7. The germline V gene encodes CDR1 MNHEY and CDR2 SVGAGI. CDR3 sequence reads: CASSYSGGGSSDTQYF. The CDR3 DNA reads TGTGCCAGCAGTTACTCGGGGGGAGGGAGCTCAGATACGCAGTATTTT.

This clonotype showed up many times. This chain joins TRBV11-2 and TRBJ2-1, with D unclear. Trimming took 5 bases from V and 0 from J, leaving 14 bases between them. Germline CDR1 and CDR2: SGHAT and FQNNGV. The CDR3 consists of 16 residues. CDR3 nucleotide sequence: TGTGCCAGCAGCCCAAACCCAGGCTTCTCCTACAATGAGCAGTTCTTC. Translation: CASSPNPGFSYNEQFF.

In its sample, this clonotype was seen a few times. Written as DNA, the CDR3 is TGTGCCAGCACCCGGGGAGCGGTGAACACTGAAGCTTTCTTT. Translating it yields CASTRGAVNTEAFF. V usage is TRBV2 and J usage is TRBJ1-1; no clear D gene. In germline, CDR1 is SNHLY, CDR2 FYNNEI. The V gene lost 7 bases and the J gene lost 0 bases, with 12 bases spanning the gap. This CDR3 is built from 14 residues.

Ten or more counts support this clonotype. This rearrangement joins TRBV7-9 to TRBJ1-2; D unclear. With 5 bases removed from V and 5 bases from J, the gap between germline ends came to 21 bases. Germline V CDR1 and CDR2: SEHNR, FQNEAQ (reference sequence). This CDR3 comprises 16 residues. CDR3 sequence reads: CASSLLELTESYGYTF. CDR3 DNA: TGTGCCAGCAGCCTCCTCGAATTGACGGAAAGTTATGGCTACACCTTC.

This clonotype was recorded at least ten times. This sequence joins TRBV4-3 and TRBJ2-2; D is unclear. From germline, CDR1 is LGHNA and CDR2 YSLEER. This CDR3 is built from 16 residues. Trimming took 1 base from V and 0 from J, leaving 9 bases between them. The DNA of the CDR3 is TGCGCCAGCAGCCAAGGAGGATCATCGAACACCGGGGAGCTGTTTTTT. Its protein is CASSQGGSSNTGELFF.

CDR3 bases: TGTGCCAGCAGTTTATCCGGGACTCTCTACAATGAGCAGTTCTTC. Translating gives CASSLSGTLYNEQFF. This chain links TRBV27 with TRBJ2-1; possibly TRBD2 for D (6 bases). The germline V gene encodes CDR1 MNHEY and CDR2 SMNVEV (reference sequence). The CDR3 loop spans 15 amino acids. V was shortened by 0 bases and J by 3 bases, with 9 bases between the two germline ends.

This chain connects TRBV20-1 to TRBJ2-3; 16 bases agree with TRBD2. This CDR3 is 16 amino acids long. V was pared by 5 bases and J by 3 bases, with 5 bases of the junction left unmatched. Per the germline V gene, CDR1 is DFQATT and CDR2 is SNEGSKA (reference sequence). CDR3 sequence reads: CSAEGTSGGETDTQYF. The CDR3 DNA is TGCAGTGCTGAGGGGACTAGCGGGGGGGAAACAGATACGCAGTATTTT.

This clonotype was seen a few times. This chain connects TRBV29-1 to TRBJ2-5; 9 nucleotides match TRBD2. CDR1 is SQVTM and CDR2 is ANQGSEA in the germline V gene. CDR3 length equals 16 residues. V was pared by 0 bases and J by 0 bases, with 5 bases of the junction left unmatched. The DNA for the CDR3 is TGCAGCGTTGAAGATAGCGAGCGGGGGGACCAAGAGACCCAGTACTTC. Its protein product is CSVEDSERGDQETQYF.

This clonotype showed up many times. The chain couples TRBV28 to TRBJ2-5; TRBD1 matches at 10 bases. Trimming at V came to 7 bases and at J to 4 bases, leaving 9 bases not matched to a gene. Germline CDR1 reads MDHEN; CDR2 reads SYDVKM. The CDR3 consists of 15 residues. The CDR3 sequence is CASTFGGQGVETQYF. The CDR3 nucleotides are TGTGCCAGCACCTTTGGAGGACAGGGGGTAGAGACCCAGTACTTC.

This clonotype was seen more than once but under ten times. This sequence joins TRBV7-2 and TRBJ2-1, with TRBD2 identical over 9 bases. From germline, CDR1 is SGHTA and CDR2 FQGNSA. Trimming at V came to 2 bases and at J to 10 bases, leaving 12 bases not matched to a gene. CDR3 length equals 16 residues. The CDR3 spells CASSLRFGGGAEEQFF. The CDR3 DNA is TGTGCCAGCAGCTTAAGATTTGGCGGGGGGGCCGAGGAGCAGTTCTTC.

J is TRBJ2-1 and V is TRBV20-1; a weak D match, TRBD2 (6 bases). V was cut by 3 bases and J by 9 bases, with 15 bases left in between. The CDR3 is 13 residues long. The germline V gene has CDR1 DFQATT and CDR2 SNEGSKA (reference sequence). CDR3 region: CSASSGEDSEQFF. As DNA, the CDR3 is TGCAGTGCTAGCTCGGGGGAGGATAGTGAGCAGTTCTTC.

As regards this clonotype: No conserved phenylalanine or tryptophan ends this CDR3, so it is likely a read error. The chain couples TRBV12-3 or TRBV12-4 to TRBJ2-3; D not resolved. The CDR3 length is 14 residues. V shed 3 bases and J shed 4 bases, with 11 bases lying between them. The CDR3 loop reads CASSFGQAADTQYC. CDR3 sequence (DNA): TGTGCCAGCAGTTTCGGGCAGGCGGCAGATACGCAGTATTGT.

This clonotype was detected a few times. For the CDR3, the DNA is TGCGCCAGCAGCTTGGGAAAGGCGGGGAGCGCAGATACGCAGTATTTT. Protein sequence: CASSLGKAGSADTQYF. The chain recombines TRBV5-1 with TRBJ2-3; D is possibly TRBD2 (6 bases). Germline CDR1 is SGHRS and CDR2 is YFSETQ. This CDR3 is 16 amino acids long. V was clipped by 0 bases and J by 4 bases, with 15 bases between them.

The V and J genes are TRBV2 and TRBJ2-3, with D possibly being TRBD2 (5 bases). Between the trimmed V and J ends, which lost 10 bases and 0 bases, there was a span of 26 bases. Germline-derived CDR1 and CDR2 are SNHLY and FYNNEI. The CDR3 consists of 18 residues. CDR3 sequence reads: CAICFMWDSESSTDTQYF. CDR3 DNA: TGTGCCATCTGTTTTATGTGGGATAGCGAATCTAGCACAGATACGCAGTATTTT.

This rearrangement joins TRBV6-1 to TRBJ2-7; TRBD1 matches 10 bases. The CDR3 is 14 amino acids. Germline V gives CDR1 MNHNS, CDR2 SASEGT. Trimming took 6 bases from V and 5 from J; bases not matched to a gene: 7. The CDR3 loop is CASRVRDRGHEQYF. CDR3 nucleotides: TGTGCCAGCAGAGTAAGGGACAGGGGCCACGAGCAGTACTTC.

This clonotype was recorded many times. The J gene is TRBJ2-3, the V gene TRBV6-5; no reliable D call. In germline, CDR1 is MNHEY, CDR2 SVGAGI. V dropped 7 bases and J dropped 8 bases, with 10 bases sitting between them. The CDR3 extends over 11 amino acids. In nucleotides, the CDR3 is TGTGCCAGCATGGGTTTAACTACGCAGTATTTT. Translation gives CASMGLTTQYF.